This TCR beta chain came from a study of T cell repertoires in aging, cancer and after chemotherapy. Rearranged V-D-J TRB sequences were amplified with a mixed TRB-A/B primer pool. TCRdb re-analysed the multiplex PCR reads in MiXCR, keeping a single row per CDR3 protein. The sample holds about 13,000 distinct CDR3 sequences; 20% to 30% are singletons and the top ten take about 2.8%. The template was genomic DNA from peripheral blood, not RNA. Trimming removed 0 bases from V and 2 bases from J; junction bases left unmatched: 5. This CDR3 comprises 16 residues. Germline assignment: CDR1 MNHEY and CDR2 SVGAGI.

The sequencing input was blood. This clonotype originated in a human donor in good health. The rearrangement uses TRBV6-5 and TRBJ2-5; the match to TRBD1 covers 8 bases. The CDR3 sequence: CASSYSQGGKQETQYF. DNA for the CDR3: TGTGCCAGCAGTTACTCACAGGGGGGTAAACAAGAGACCCAGTACTTC.